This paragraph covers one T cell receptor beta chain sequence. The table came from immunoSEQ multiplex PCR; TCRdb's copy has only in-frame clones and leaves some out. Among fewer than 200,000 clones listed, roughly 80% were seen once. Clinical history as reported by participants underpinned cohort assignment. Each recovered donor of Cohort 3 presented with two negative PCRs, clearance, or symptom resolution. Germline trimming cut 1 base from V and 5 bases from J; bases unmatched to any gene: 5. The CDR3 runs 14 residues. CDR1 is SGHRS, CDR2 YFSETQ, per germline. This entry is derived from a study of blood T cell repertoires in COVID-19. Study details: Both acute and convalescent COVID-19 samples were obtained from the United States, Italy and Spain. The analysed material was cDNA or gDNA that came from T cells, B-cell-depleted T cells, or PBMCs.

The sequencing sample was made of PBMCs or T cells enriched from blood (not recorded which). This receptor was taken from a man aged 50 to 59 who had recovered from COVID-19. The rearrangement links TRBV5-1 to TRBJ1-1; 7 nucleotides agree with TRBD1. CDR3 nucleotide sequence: TGCGCCAGCAGCTTGACAGGGGACCGAACTGAAGCTTTCTTT. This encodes CASSLTGDRTEAFF.